The next 29 T cell receptor beta chains were all read from a single sample in a study of T cells in Graves' hyperthyroidism and ophthalmopathy. Amplification of TCR beta CDR3 regions was performed using RNA transcripts as template. HTBI primers drove first-round RT-PCR of the TCR CDR3. TCRdb ran MiXCR on the multiplex PCR reads and lists one entry per CDR3 protein. This sample has approximately 410,000 distinct CDR3 sequences, with roughly 15% found just once. Sequenced: blood. These receptors originate from a woman aged 18-29 years with Graves' hyperthyroidism.

This clonotype was picked up a small number of times. The rearrangement joins TRBV19 to TRBJ1-1, with D possibly TRBD1 on 5 matching bases. V was pared by 6 bases and J by 1 base, with 12 bases between. The V gene's germline CDR1 is LNHDA and CDR2 SQIVND (reference sequence). The CDR3 consists of 14 residues. The CDR3 is CASRTGRTNTEAFF. CDR3 DNA: TGTGCCAGTAGAACGGGACGGACGAACACTGAAGCTTTCTTT.

The chain employs TRBV4-1 and TRBJ2-7; TRBD2 matches at 7 bases. The CDR3 consists of 14 residues. Germline V gene lookup returns CDR1 MGHRA and CDR2 YSYEKL. Unmatched junction bases numbered 3, after V lost 1 base and J lost 3 bases. The CDR3 protein is CASSQAGTNYEQYF. DNA of the CDR3: TGCGCCAGCAGCCAAGCAGGGACTAACTACGAGCAGTACTTC.

With regard to this clonotype: A much larger clonotype is one base distant, so this may be a read error. The J gene is TRBJ2-7, the V gene TRBV12-3 or TRBV12-4, with 8 positions matching TRBD1. V shed 6 bases, J shed 3 bases, and the junction held 13 bases outside the gene matches. The CDR3 has 16 residues. The CDR3 DNA reads TGTGCCAGCAGCACAGGGGGTCACAGCACAGTCTACGAGCAGTACTTC. This codes for CASSTGGHSTVYEQYF.

This clonotype was seen repeatedly, ten times or more. Here the CDR3 reads CASSGGRARNEQFF. The DNA of the CDR3 is TGCGCCAGCAGTGGGGGGAGGGCCCGCAATGAGCAGTTCTTC. The chain has TRBV5-1 and TRBJ2-1, with 7 bases identical to TRBD2. The CDR3 runs 14 residues. Germline trimming cut 5 bases from V and 6 bases from J; bases unmatched to any gene: 8. Germline CDR1 reads SGHRS; CDR2 reads YFSETQ.

The CDR3 bases are TGTGCCAGCAGTTCCATCCCAGCGGGGCCCGGCCAAGAGACCCAGTACTTC. Its translation is CASSSIPAGPGQETQYF. J is TRBJ2-5 and V is TRBV27; 7 bases line up with TRBD2. Germline trimming cut 4 bases from V and 1 base from J; bases unmatched to any gene: 12. Germline CDR1 is MNHEY and CDR2 is SMNVEV (reference sequence). The CDR3 spans 17 residues.

This chain joins TRBV12-3 or TRBV12-4 and TRBJ2-1; TRBD2 matches at 9 bases. The CDR3 is 19 amino acids. V gave up 4 bases and J gave up 0 bases; unmatched junction bases: 13. The CDR3 coding sequence is TGTGCCAGCAGTTATCCCGGGACAGTTAGCGGGAGCTCCTACAATGAGCAGTTCTTC. This encodes CASSYPGTVSGSSYNEQFF.

The chain recombines TRBV3-1 with TRBJ2-1; TRBD2 might be the D (6 bases). The V gene's germline CDR1 is LGHDT and CDR2 YNNKEL (reference sequence). The CDR3 sequence is 14 residues long. The ends were cut back, 3 bases at V and 4 bases at J, with 10 bases in the middle. The CDR3 spells CASSQAGIYNEQFF. The CDR3 DNA follows: TGTGCCAGCAGCCAGGCGGGAATATACAATGAGCAGTTCTTC.

Concerning this clonotype: Sequence at one end of the junction differs from germline and may be a read error. The chain recombines TRBV28 with TRBJ2-5; D call uncertain. Germline assignment: CDR1 MDHEN and CDR2 SYDVKM. This CDR3 comprises 17 residues. For the CDR3, the DNA is TGTGCCAGCAGTCCCTATGGGCCCGGCCGTGACCAAGAGACCCAATACTTC. This sequence encodes CASSPYGPGRDQETQYF.

There are many counts of this clonotype. The CDR3 reads CASSFRQGGTTEAFF. The DNA of the CDR3 is TGTGCCAGCAGTTTCCGGCAGGGAGGGACCACTGAAGCTTTCTTT. V usage is TRBV27 and J usage is TRBJ1-1, with a possible D match to TRBD1 (5 bases). V lost 3 bases to trimming and J lost 4 bases, with 15 bases between them. Germline assignment: CDR1 MNHEY and CDR2 SMNVEV (reference sequence). There are 15 residues in the CDR3.

The chain carries TRBV18 and TRBJ2-1, with D possibly being TRBD2 (6 bases). V was trimmed by 3 bases and J by 0 bases, leaving 9 bases between them. The V gene's germline CDR1 is KGHSH and CDR2 LQKENI. The CDR3 is 15 amino acids. The CDR3 loop is CASSPTGDSYNEQFF. The CDR3, as DNA: TGTGCCAGCTCACCGACGGGGGACTCCTACAATGAGCAGTTCTTC.

In this sample, this clonotype turned up a few times. The rearrangement links TRBV3-1 to TRBJ1-6; no clear D gene. CDR3 length equals 15 residues. From germline, CDR1 is LGHDT and CDR2 YNNKEL (reference sequence). V gave up 0 bases and J gave up 9 bases, with 12 bases separating them. CDR3 residues: CASSQDLGWASPLHF. Here the CDR3 DNA reads TGTGCCAGCAGCCAAGATCTGGGCTGGGCTTCACCCCTCCACTTT.

There are many counts of this clonotype. J is TRBJ2-1 and V is TRBV6-1; 10 bases align to TRBD1. The CDR3 consists of 14 residues. The V gene's germline CDR1 is MNHNS and CDR2 SASEGT. V shed 6 bases and J 9 bases; nucleotides not matched to a gene: 8. The CDR3 nucleotides are TGTGCCAGCAGACCGCCGGGACAGGGGCGTGAGCAGTTCTTC. Its protein product is CASRPPGQGREQFF.

This clonotype was seen a few times. The J gene is TRBJ1-5, the V gene TRBV20-1; D is unresolved. The germline CDR1 and CDR2 sequences are DFQATT and SNEGSKA (reference sequence). The CDR3 covers 13 residues. Trimming shortened V by 4 bases and J by 1 base, and 8 bases separated the two germline ends. The CDR3 sequence is CSANRGSNQPQHF. CDR3 bases: TGCAGTGCTAACCGTGGAAGCAATCAGCCCCAGCATTTT.

In this sample, this clonotype turned up many times. V gene TRBV20-1 combines with J gene TRBJ2-3; 11 nucleotides align to TRBD2. Trimming took 7 bases from V and 1 from J; bases not matched to a gene: 4. CDR3 length: 14 residues. Germline V gives CDR1 DFQATT, CDR2 SNEGSKA (reference sequence). CDR3 DNA: TGCAGTGGTGGGACTAGCGGAGGCACAGATACGCAGTATTTT. Translation gives CSGGTSGGTDTQYF.

The V call is TRBV18, the J call TRBJ1-1, with 12 positions matching TRBD1. V lost 4 bases to trimming and J lost 4 bases; unmatched junction nucleotides: 4. The CDR3 consists of 15 residues. Per germline, CDR1 KGHSH and CDR2 LQKENI. CDR3 loop: CASSLGTGGSTEAFF. CDR3 coding DNA: TGTGCCAGCTCACTTGGGACAGGGGGCAGCACTGAAGCTTTCTTT.

This clonotype was counted between two and nine times. This chain links TRBV2 with TRBJ2-3, with a possible D match to TRBD1 (5 bases). Per the germline V gene, CDR1 is SNHLY and CDR2 is FYNNEI. Trimming removed 6 bases from V and 4 bases from J, with 17 bases in between. This CDR3 has 15 amino acids. The CDR3: CASRSGLPSADTQYF. The CDR3, as DNA: TGTGCCAGCAGATCAGGGCTGCCCAGCGCAGATACGCAGTATTTT. Based on the CDR3 plus reference TRBV2 and TRBJ2-3, the full variable domain is EPEVTQTPSHQVTQMGQEVILRCVPISNHLYFYWYRQILGQKVEFLVSFYNNEISEKSEIFDDQFSVERPDGSNFTLKIRSTKLEDSAMYFCASRSGLPSADTQYFGPGTRLTVL.

The chain joins TRBV29-1 to TRBJ1-2; D possibly corresponds to TRBD1 (5 bases). There are 13 residues in the CDR3. V gave up 4 bases and J gave up 6 bases, with 15 bases separating them. Germline V lookup: CDR1 SQVTM, CDR2 ANQGSEA. CDR3 in amino acids: CSVGMGQGNGYTF. In nucleotides, the CDR3 is TGCAGCGTTGGAATGGGGCAGGGAAATGGCTACACCTTC. Complete variable domain (other parts from reference TRBV29-1 and TRBJ1-2): SAVISQKPSRDICQRGTSLTIQCQVDSQVTMMFWYRQQPGQSLTLIATANQGSEATYESGFVIDKFPISRPNLTFSTLTVSNMSPEDSSIYLCSVGMGQGNGYTFGSGTRLTVV.

This clonotype has more than one count but fewer than ten. This rearrangement joins TRBV9 to TRBJ2-7; 15 bases map to TRBD2. V shed 4 bases and J 0 bases; nucleotides not matched to a gene: 5. Per germline, CDR1 SGDLS and CDR2 YYNGEE. This CDR3 spans 17 amino acids. The CDR3 sequence: CASSSGLAGGYSYEQYF. Written as DNA, the CDR3 is TGTGCCAGCAGCTCGGGACTAGCGGGAGGATACTCCTACGAGCAGTACTTC.

The V call is TRBV6-4, the J call TRBJ2-1, with TRBD2 identical over 9 bases. CDR3 length equals 15 residues. Germline V CDR1 and CDR2: MRHNA, SNTAGT. The V segment lost 4 bases and the J segment 5 bases; nucleotides outside the gene matches: 6. The CDR3 protein is CASSVLAGRNNEQFF. DNA of the CDR3: TGTGCCAGCAGTGTTCTAGCGGGAAGGAACAATGAGCAGTTCTTC.

There are many counts of this clonotype. The V call is TRBV19, the J call TRBJ1-1; 8 nucleotides match TRBD1. The J segment lost 4 bases and the V segment lost 6 bases, leaving 4 bases of the junction unmatched. Per the germline V gene, CDR1 is LNHDA and CDR2 is SQIVND (reference sequence). The CDR3 spans 13 residues. CDR3 in DNA: TGTGCCAGTAGCGCAACAGGGGGCACTGAAGCTTTCTTT. Its translation: CASSATGGTEAFF.

To note about this clonotype: A read error may be the cause here, since a much bigger clone is one base away. J is TRBJ2-7 and V is TRBV30; D not resolved. There are 12 residues in the CDR3. From germline, CDR1 is GTSNPN and CDR2 SVGIG (reference sequence). The germline V and J ends were trimmed by 7 bases and 0 bases, with 10 bases remaining between them. The CDR3, as DNA: TGTGCCTTGGCAGATAGCTCCTACGAGCAGTACTTC. Translated, it gives CALADSSYEQYF.

This clonotype was recorded at least ten times. The genes are TRBV13 and TRBJ2-3; 10 bases match TRBD2. V gave up 3 bases and J gave up 2 bases; unmatched junction bases: 8. The CDR3 contains 17 residues. The germline V gene has CDR1 PRHDT and CDR2 FYEKMQ (reference sequence). CDR3 DNA sequence: TGTGCCAGCAGCTTCGGACTAGCGGTACCCTACACAGATACGCAGTATTTT. It encodes CASSFGLAVPYTDTQYF.

This clonotype was observed many times. V usage is TRBV30 and J usage is TRBJ1-2; the match to TRBD1 covers 7 bases. Germline V lookup: CDR1 GTSNPN, CDR2 SVGIG (reference sequence). V dropped 2 bases and J dropped 5; count of bases not matched to a gene: 5. The CDR3 contains 13 residues. CDR3 DNA: TGTGCCTGGAGTCAAAGGACAGGTTATGGCTACACCTTC. As protein: CAWSQRTGYGYTF.

This clonotype was seen a handful of times. CDR3 coding DNA: TGTGCCAGCGGACAGGGGGTGGGGGGTGAAAAACTGTTTTTT. Protein: CASGQGVGGEKLFF. The chain recombines TRBV12-3 or TRBV12-4 with TRBJ1-4, with 10 bases aligning to TRBD1. The CDR3 loop spans 14 amino acids. Unmatched junction bases numbered 7, after V lost 8 bases and J lost 7 bases.

This clonotype was observed at least ten times. The gene calls are TRBV3-1 and TRBJ1-1, with D hard to call. Trimming pared 0 bases from V and 0 bases from J, leaving 5 bases between. Germline CDR1 and CDR2: LGHDT and YNNKEL (reference sequence). There are 14 residues in the CDR3. The CDR3 protein is CASSQDTVNTEAFF. The CDR3 DNA is TGTGCCAGCAGCCAAGACACCGTGAACACTGAAGCTTTCTTT.

The CDR3, as DNA: TGTGCCAGCAGGGAGTCCAGGGCGGGAGGGGGCAATGAGCAGTTCTTC. As protein: CASRESRAGGGNEQFF. The chain has TRBV2 and TRBJ2-1, with TRBD2 matching 9 bases. In germline, CDR1 is SNHLY, CDR2 FYNNEI. This CDR3 comprises 16 residues. With V trimmed by 6 bases and J by 6 bases, 12 bases remained unmatched.

At least ten counts were recorded for this clonotype. The CDR3 nucleotides read TGTGCCAGCAGGCGCCAAACAGGTAGCAATCAGCCCCAGCATTTT. Encoded protein: CASRRQTGSNQPQHF. The rearrangement joins TRBV2 to TRBJ1-5; weak D call: TRBD1 (5 bases). Germline V gene lookup returns CDR1 SNHLY and CDR2 FYNNEI. CDR3 length: 15 residues. The germline V and J ends were trimmed by 6 bases and 0 bases, with 12 bases remaining between them.

This clonotype came up many times. V usage is TRBV18 and J usage is TRBJ1-1; D gene uncertain. Trimming removed 1 base from V and 0 bases from J, with 6 bases in between. CDR3 size: 14 residues. CDR1 and CDR2 from the germline V gene are KGHSH and LQKENI. The CDR3, as DNA: TGTGCCAGCTCACCACAGTTCGTGAACACTGAAGCTTTCTTT. It specifies CASSPQFVNTEAFF. Drawing the rest from reference TRBV18 and TRBJ1-1, the complete variable domain is NAGVMQNPRHLVRRRGQEARLRCSPMKGHSHVYWYRQLPEEGLKFMVYLQKENIIDESGMPKERFSAEFPKEGPSILRIQQVVRGDSAAYFCASSPQFVNTEAFFGQGTRLTVV.

The chain recombines TRBV6-1 with TRBJ2-2; possibly TRBD2 for D (6 bases). The germline V gene encodes CDR1 MNHNS and CDR2 SASEGT. The V end was cut by 2 bases, the J end by 6 bases, with 7 bases between. CDR3 length: 13 residues. The CDR3 DNA reads TGTGCCAGCAGTGAACGGGAGTCCGGGGAGCTGTTTTTT. Translation: CASSERESGELFF.